This T cell receptor (beta chain) was obtained from a study of T cells in Graves' hyperthyroidism and ophthalmopathy. The study based diagnoses on clinical symptoms, serum thyroxine and TRAb, thyroid ultrasound and orbital computed tomography. This clonotype has a count of ten or more. It was RNA transcripts that yielded the amplified TCR beta CDR3 regions. Researchers ran a first-round RT-PCR on the TCR CDR3 using the HTBI primer set. TCRdb re-derived calls from the multiplex PCR reads in MiXCR, one entry per CDR3 protein. Found here are a few hundred thousand distinct CDR3 sequences, about 16% of them singletons; the top ten hold more than 30%. The V segment lost 6 bases and the J segment 1 base; nucleotides outside the gene matches: 8. In germline, CDR1 is MNHNS, CDR2 SASEGT. The CDR3 has 15 residues.

V and J are TRBV6-1 and TRBJ2-7; TRBD1 matches at 8 bases. The clonotype was recovered from a woman aged 45-65 years with Graves' hyperthyroidism that later progressed to Graves' ophthalmopathy. Source material: blood. The CDR3 coding sequence is TGTGCCAGCAGCTCCCGACAGGGGATATCCTACGAGCAGTACTTC. The encoded protein is CASSSRQGISYEQYF.